One sample yielded the 25 T cell receptor beta chains listed below, sequenced in a study of neoadjuvant anti-PD-1 for oral cavity cancer. The time point was: after neoadjuvant nivolumab, at surgical resection. TCRdb's copy holds only in-frame clones and misses some; the assay was immunoSEQ multiplex PCR. The repertoire holds roughly 25,000 clones, with less than 35% as singletons. The material was tumor tissue, obtained after nivolumab (anti-PD-1) treatment. The receptors were gathered from a person aged 35-80 years with oral cavity squamous cell carcinoma.

This clone was picked up many times. V usage is TRBV27 and J usage is TRBJ2-5, with D possibly being TRBD2 (5 bases). Trimming left V 4 bases short and J 5 bases short, with 11 bases between. Germline CDR1 reads MNHEY; CDR2 reads SMNVEV (reference sequence). CDR3 length: 13 amino acids. DNA of the CDR3: TGTGCCAGCAGTTCCCCAGAGCGGGAGACCCAGTACTTC. Its translation: CASSSPERETQYF.

This clone was counted a few times. The chain is built from TRBV27 and TRBJ1-1; D ambiguous. Trimming removed 6 bases from V and 0 bases from J, with 11 bases in between. The CDR3 extends over 14 amino acids. Germline assignment: CDR1 MNHEY and CDR2 SMNVEV (reference sequence). The CDR3: CASSHSTMNTEAFF. Here the CDR3 DNA reads TGTGCCAGCAGCCATAGCACCATGAACACTGAAGCTTTCTTT.

This clone was recorded a few times. The chain couples TRBV18 to TRBJ2-7; D is uncertain. V was shortened by 3 bases and J by 3 bases, with 9 bases between the two germline ends. The CDR3 contains 13 residues. Germline V CDR1 and CDR2: KGHSH, LQKENI. CDR3 sequence: CASSPGGRYEQYF. The CDR3 DNA reads as TGTGCCAGCTCACCGGGCGGCCGCTACGAGCAGTACTTC.

This CDR3 is CASSLDSFYEQYF. The CDR3, as DNA: TGTGCCAGCAGCTTGGACAGTTTCTACGAGCAGTACTTC. The V call is TRBV7-2, the J call TRBJ2-7; tentative D call: TRBD1 (6 bases). CDR1 is SGHTA and CDR2 is FQGNSA in the germline V gene. The V end lost 3 bases, the J end lost 3 bases, and 9 bases lay between the germline ends. This CDR3 region has 13 residues. The whole variable domain, remainder taken from reference TRBV7-2 and TRBJ2-7, is GAGVSQSPSNKVTEKGKDVELRCDPISGHTALYWYRQSLGQGLEFLIYFQGNSAPDKSGLPSDRFSAERTGGSVSTLTIQRTQQEDSAVYLCASSLDSFYEQYFGPGTRLTVT.

V gene TRBV25-1 combines with J gene TRBJ2-1; 7 bases match TRBD1. The CDR3 extends over 12 amino acids. Germline loops: CDR1 MGHDK, CDR2 SYGVNS. The trim removed 6 bases at V and 10 bases at J, leaving 6 bases unmatched. CDR3 loop: CASSPEGAEQFF. The CDR3, as DNA: TGTGCCAGCAGCCCCGAGGGGGCAGAGCAGTTCTTC.

This clone was picked up a small number of times. V gene TRBV28 combines with J gene TRBJ2-7; no reliable D call. Germline V gene sequence: CDR1 MDHEN, CDR2 SYDVKM. This CDR3 is 13 amino acids long. Trimming removed 3 bases at V and 3 bases at J, with 9 bases between. The DNA of the CDR3 is TGTGCCAGCAGTTTTGGCAGCGTCTACGAGCAGTACTTC. Residues: CASSFGSVYEQYF. The whole variable domain, remainder taken from reference TRBV28 and TRBJ2-7, is DVKVTQSSRYLVKRTGEKVFLECVQDMDHENMFWYRQDPGLGLRLIYFSYDVKMKEKGDIPEGYSVSREKKERFSLILESASTNQTSMYLCASSFGSVYEQYFGPGTRLTVT.

This clone was observed a few times. V usage is TRBV30 and J usage is TRBJ2-3, with D possibly matching TRBD2 (5 bases). CDR1 and CDR2 from the germline V gene are GTSNPN and SVGIG (reference sequence). V was clipped by 4 bases and J by 3 bases, with 17 bases between them. The CDR3 extends over 15 amino acids. CDR3: CAWNQPWGETDTQYF. The CDR3 DNA is TGTGCCTGGAACCAGCCTTGGGGAGAGACAGATACGCAGTATTTT.

This clone was counted a few times. The J gene is TRBJ2-7, the V gene TRBV14; TRBD2 matches at 8 bases. V was pared by 4 bases and J by 3 bases, with 5 bases of the junction left unmatched. CDR3 size: 14 residues. Germline-derived CDR1 and CDR2 are SGHDN and FVKESK. CDR3 DNA: TGTGCCAGCAGCCCCGCCGGGGGGGGCTACGAGCAGTACTTC. It is translated as CASSPAGGGYEQYF.

This chain links TRBV19 with TRBJ1-3; no definite D call. V was shortened by 4 bases and J by 4 bases, with 8 bases between the two germline ends. Looked up from germline, CDR1 is LNHDA and CDR2 is SQIVND (reference sequence). This CDR3 contains 13 residues. CDR3 protein: CASSTGPGNTIYF. Here the CDR3 DNA reads TGTGCCAGTAGTACGGGTCCAGGAAACACCATATATTTT.

The chain links TRBV27 to TRBJ2-7; D possibly corresponds to TRBD1 (5 bases). Germline CDR1 is MNHEY and CDR2 is SMNVEV (reference sequence). V lost 7 bases and J 4 bases, leaving 11 bases between the germline ends. This CDR3 region has 12 residues. The CDR3 DNA reads as TGTGCCAGCAAAAGGGGCGGATACGAGCAGTACTTC. Its protein product is CASKRGGYEQYF.

This rearrangement joins TRBV5-1 to TRBJ2-1; TRBD1 aligns across 8 bases. V shed 4 bases and J 1 base; nucleotides not matched to a gene: 4. Germline values: CDR1 SGHRS, CDR2 YFSETQ. There are 15 residues in the CDR3. CDR3 coding DNA: TGCGCCAGCAGCAAGGACAGGGTTTCCTACAATGAGCAGTTCTTC. Translating gives CASSKDRVSYNEQFF.

The chain is built from TRBV5-1 and TRBJ1-2, with D perhaps TRBD1 (5 bases). V lost 0 bases and J 1 base, leaving 10 bases between the germline ends. This CDR3 has 15 amino acids. The germline gives CDR1 SGHRS, CDR2 YFSETQ. CDR3 nucleotide sequence: TGCGCCAGCAGCTTGGTGGGGACCTTTAACTATGGCTACACCTTC. This gives the protein CASSLVGTFNYGYTF.

This sequence joins TRBV30 and TRBJ2-3; 8 bases align to TRBD2. Trimming took 8 bases from V and 2 from J; bases not matched to a gene: 9. Looked up from germline, CDR1 is GTSNPN and CDR2 is SVGIG (reference sequence). CDR3 length: 14 residues. The CDR3 reads CAQAWRGATDTQYF. Here the CDR3 DNA reads TGTGCCCAGGCGTGGCGGGGGGCCACAGATACGCAGTATTTT.

The V gene is TRBV7-9, the J gene TRBJ2-5; 7 bases agree with TRBD1. This CDR3 is 16 amino acids long. Germline V gene lookup returns CDR1 SEHNR and CDR2 FQNEAQ (reference sequence). Trimming at V came to 0 bases and at J to 2 bases, leaving 6 bases not matched to a gene. CDR3 DNA: TGTGCCAGCAGCTTAGCCGGGACAGCACATCAAGAGACCCAGTACTTC. Its protein product is CASSLAGTAHQETQYF.

The genes are TRBV11-2 and TRBJ2-7; D perhaps matches TRBD1 (5 bases). The CDR3 consists of 16 residues. Germline assignment: CDR1 SGHAT and CDR2 FQNNGV. Trimming removed 5 bases from V and 3 bases from J, with 20 bases in between. This chain's CDR3 is CASSTQRGRDGYEQYF. The CDR3 bases are TGTGCCAGCAGCACTCAACGTGGCAGGGATGGCTACGAGCAGTACTTC.

This clone was recorded many times. CDR3 amino acids: CASSYQGGSNGYTF. The CDR3 DNA reads TGTGCCAGCAGTTATCAGGGCGGATCCAATGGCTACACCTTC. The genes are TRBV6-5 and TRBJ1-2, with TRBD1 as a possible D gene (5 bases). The CDR3 spans 14 residues. CDR1 MNHEY and CDR2 SVGAGI come from the germline V gene. The V end lost 3 bases, the J end lost 6 bases, and 14 bases lay between the germline ends.

The chain's CDR3 is CSVGSGATGELFF. The DNA for the CDR3 is TGCAGCGTTGGATCCGGGGCCACCGGGGAGCTGTTTTTT. The gene calls are TRBV29-1 and TRBJ2-2, with D perhaps matching TRBD1 or TRBD2 (5 bases each). The germline V gene encodes CDR1 SQVTM and CDR2 ANQGSEA. Trimming cost V 4 bases and J 4 bases, with 10 bases left between them. The CDR3 has 13 amino acids.

The chain carries TRBV2 and TRBJ1-5, with D uncertain. Germline V gene data show CDR1 as SNHLY and CDR2 as FYNNEI. The CDR3 sequence is 16 residues long. The ends were cut back, 3 bases at V and 0 bases at J, with 12 bases in the middle. CDR3 DNA: TGTGCCAGCAGTGATTACCGGGTCCCTAGCAATCAGCCCCAGCATTTT. Translation: CASSDYRVPSNQPQHF.

By frequency in the sample, this clone is medium-sized. The V gene is TRBV28, the J gene TRBJ2-7; TRBD1 is a possible D gene (5 bases). With 8 bases removed from V and 1 base from J, the gap between germline ends came to 18 bases. The CDR3 covers 15 residues. Germline values: CDR1 MDHEN, CDR2 SYDVKM. CDR3 sequence (DNA): TGTGCCAGCGGTATGGGGCCACCCGATTCCTACGAGCAGTACTTC. This encodes CASGMGPPDSYEQYF. Together with reference TRBV28 and TRBJ2-7, the CDR3 gives the full variable domain: DVKVTQSSRYLVKRTGEKVFLECVQDMDHENMFWYRQDPGLGLRLIYFSYDVKMKEKGDIPEGYSVSREKKERFSLILESASTNQTSMYLCASGMGPPDSYEQYFGPGTRLTVT.

This chain links TRBV7-9 with TRBJ1-1; D might be TRBD1 (6 bases). Looked up from germline, CDR1 is SEHNR and CDR2 is FQNEAQ (reference sequence). The ends were cut back, 5 bases at V and 0 bases at J, with 13 bases in the middle. The CDR3 extends over 15 amino acids. The CDR3 loop is CASSPGTRMNTEAFF. Written as DNA, the CDR3 is TGTGCCAGCAGCCCCGGGACAAGGATGAACACTGAAGCTTTCTTT.

CDR3: CASSLYREFGTDTQYF. For the CDR3, the DNA is TGTGCCAGCAGTTTATATAGAGAATTTGGCACAGATACGCAGTATTTT. This chain links TRBV27 with TRBJ2-3, with no clear D. Germline V gene sequence: CDR1 MNHEY, CDR2 SMNVEV (reference sequence). Trimming removed 1 base at V and 1 base at J, with 12 bases between. The CDR3 has 16 amino acids.

In its sample, this clone was seen a few times. The J gene is TRBJ2-6, the V gene TRBV7-8; the D gene is possibly TRBD1 (5 bases). The germline V gene encodes CDR1 SGHVS and CDR2 FQNEAQ. The CDR3 runs 18 residues. Trimming took off 1 base at V and 0 bases at J, with 13 bases between the two ends. The CDR3 DNA reads TGTGCCAGCAGCTTAGGCGGCAGACAGAGCTCTGGGGCCAACGTCCTGACTTTC. As protein: CASSLGGRQSSGANVLTF.

The CDR3 loop reads CASSEMGLAPSGEQYF. Written as DNA, the CDR3 is TGTGCCAGCAGTGAAATGGGGTTAGCGCCGAGTGGGGAGCAGTACTTC. V usage is TRBV2 and J usage is TRBJ2-7; D is possibly TRBD2 (5 bases). CDR3 length: 16 amino acids. In germline, CDR1 is SNHLY, CDR2 FYNNEI. Deletions cut 2 bases from V and 7 bases from J, with 21 bases between.

V gene TRBV27 combines with J gene TRBJ1-3; D ambiguous. The V gene's germline CDR1 is MNHEY and CDR2 SMNVEV (reference sequence). This CDR3 region has 15 residues. The V end was cut by 2 bases, the J end by 0 bases, with 8 bases between. The CDR3 DNA is TGTGCCAGCAGTTTACGGGCCAACTCTGGAAACACCATATATTTT. Encoded protein: CASSLRANSGNTIYF.

V usage is TRBV7-3 and J usage is TRBJ2-7, with 7 bases that match TRBD2. Losses at the gene ends were 2 bases for V and 0 bases for J; bases not matched to a gene: 1. The germline V gene has CDR1 SGHTA and CDR2 FQGTGA. CDR3 length: 14 amino acids. The CDR3 DNA reads as TGTGCCAGCAGCTTACGGACTAGCTCCTACGAGCAGTACTTC. This sequence encodes CASSLRTSSYEQYF. The full variable domain, completed using reference TRBV7-3 and TRBJ2-7, is GAGVSQTPSNKVTEKGKYVELRCDPISGHTALYWYRQSLGQGPEFLIYFQGTGAADDSGLPNDRFFAVRPEGSVSTLKIQRTERGDSAVYLCASSLRTSSYEQYFGPGTRLTVT.